A selection of T cell receptor beta chains follows, all from one sample in a study of blood T cells in healthy people across ages. TCRdb analysed the 5' RACE reads with MiXCR anew, one entry per CDR3 protein. This sample yields about 1.4 million distinct CDR3 sequences, of which roughly 64% are seen a single time; under 8.5% belongs to the top ten. Sequencing was performed on blood. The receptors come from a man younger than 35 in good health. The CDR3 runs from the conserved cysteine through the conserved F or W. D genes are given only for firm matches. Part of the rows lack a size; the others show once, few, many or a class for expanded clones.

V gene	D gene	clone size	CDR3 length	J gene	CDR3 DNA	CDR3 protein
TRBV2	.	.	14	TRBJ1-2	TGTGCCAGCAGTGAAGGGACGGATAACTATGGCTACACCTTC	CASSEGTDNYGYTF
TRBV2	TRBD1	few	15	TRBJ2-5	TGTGCCAGCAGGCGGTCCACAGGGGATGAGGACCAGCAGTACTTC	CASRRSTGDEDQQYF
TRBV27	.	.	18	TRBJ2-6	TGTGCCAGCAGTTTGTATTCAGGGGCCGGATCTGGGGCCAACGTCCTGACTTTC	CASSLYSGAGSGANVLTF
TRBV18	TRBD1	.	15	TRBJ1-1	TGTGCCAGCTCACCACTGGACAGGGGGTCCACTGAAGCTTTCTTT	CASSPLDRGSTEAFF
TRBV29-1	.	few	11	TRBJ2-7	TGCAGCGCTTTGGGGAGAGGCGAGCAGTACTTC	CSALGRGEQYF
TRBV12-5	.	.	13	TRBJ1-2	TGTGCTAGTGGTTTAGCAGGAGGCTATGGCTACACCTTC	CASGLAGGYGYTF
TRBV12-3/TRBV12-4	.	.	12	TRBJ2-7	TGTGCCACTAGTTGGAGCTCCTACGAGCAGTACTTC	CATSWSSYEQYF
TRBV12-5	.	few	11	TRBJ2-5	TGTGCTAGTGGTAGGCTATCGGCGCAGTACTTC	CASGRLSAQYF
TRBV27	TRBD2	.	17	TRBJ2-5	TGTGCCAGCAGTCCCCTAGCGGGAGTTGCTGGTTGGGAGACCCAGTACTTC	CASSPLAGVAGWETQYF
TRBV28	TRBD2	.	14	TRBJ2-1	TGTGCCAGCAGCACCGGGACTAGTATAAATGAGCAGTTCTTC	CASSTGTSINEQFF
TRBV29-1	TRBD2	.	13	TRBJ2-3	TGCAGCGTTGTAAGAAGCGGGGCAGATACGCAGTATTTT	CSVVRSGADTQYF
TRBV4-2	TRBD1	few	17	TRBJ1-2	TGTGCCAGCAGCCAAGATCTCCAGCCAGGGGGGAACTATGGCTACACCTTC	CASSQDLQPGGNYGYTF
TRBV29-1	.	few	12	TRBJ2-1	TGCAGCGTTGTTACTAGCTCCAATGAGCAGTTCTTC	CSVVTSSNEQFF
TRBV20-1	.	few	13	TRBJ2-3	TGCAGTGCTAGGAGGTGGTCCACAGATACGCAGTATTTT	CSARRWSTDTQYF
TRBV10-3	.	few	12	TRBJ2-7	TGTGCCATCGAACAGAAGGTCGGCGAGCAGTACTTC	CAIEQKVGEQYF
TRBV7-8	.	.	18	TRBJ1-2	TGTGTCAGCAGCCCCGGGTTTGAGCCTGACCGGGGAATTGATGGCTACACCTTC	CVSSPGFEPDRGIDGYTF
TRBV27	TRBD1	.	13	TRBJ1-1	TGTGCCAGCAGTTGGGACAGGGGCACTGAAGCTTTCTTT	CASSWDRGTEAFF
TRBV4-2	.	.	15	TRBJ1-5	TGTGCCAGCAGCCAAGAAAGGACTTCTAATCAGCCCCAGCATTTT	CASSQERTSNQPQHF
TRBV4-1	.	once	16	TRBJ2-4	TGCGCCAGCAGCCAAGATCCGGGGCTAGCCAAAAACATTCAGTACTTC	CASSQDPGLAKNIQYF
TRBV7-8	.	.	15	TRBJ2-5	TGTGCCAGCAGCTTAGCCAGGGCTCCTCAAGAGACCCAGTACTTC	CASSLARAPQETQYF